The clone carrying this T cell receptor (beta chain) has only a few counts. This sample was taken from a study of blood T cell repertoires in COVID-19. Study-level information: Sources were T cells, B-cell-depleted T cells, or PBMCs; the material itself was cDNA or gDNA.

Sequenced by immunoSEQ multiplex PCR; TCRdb stores in-frame clones only, minus some. The sample has 180,000 or so clones, around 83% seen once. The sequencing sample was made of PBMCs or T cells enriched from blood (not recorded which). The TCR originated in a woman between 45 and 60 years old in a cohort exposed to, infected with or recovered from COVID-19 (not recorded which).

Written as DNA, the CDR3 is TGTGCCAGCAGTTTGTTAACAGGGGCCTACGAGCAGTACTTC. It encodes CASSLLTGAYEQYF. The chain joins TRBV11-2 to TRBJ2-7; 7 bases are a match to TRBD1. The germline V gene has CDR1 SGHAT and CDR2 FQNNGV. CDR3 length: 14 residues. The V segment lost 6 bases and the J segment 2 bases; nucleotides outside the gene matches: 7.